The sequence of this T cell receptor (beta chain) was determined in a study of blood T cells in healthy people across ages. Then a second PCR, running roughly 7 to 11 cycles, was carried out with a sample-barcoded 5' primer and a J-beta primer mix. Each CDR3 protein is one row after TCRdb ran MiXCR on the 5' RACE reads. The table has approximately 800,000 distinct CDR3 sequences, 46% seen once. Sample: blood. The sequence was collected from a man older than 75 in good health.

CDR3 residues: CASSRLGGDGNEQFF. The CDR3 DNA is TGTGCCAGCAGTCGTCTAGGGGGAGACGGGAATGAGCAGTTCTTC. This chain links TRBV28 with TRBJ2-1; maybe TRBD1 (6 bases). The CDR3 contains 15 residues. With 5 bases removed from V and 7 bases from J, the gap between germline ends came to 18 bases. From germline, CDR1 is MDHEN and CDR2 SYDVKM.